The 18 T cell receptor beta chains given below trace back to one sample, sequenced in a study of T cells in Graves' hyperthyroidism and ophthalmopathy. TCR beta CDR3 regions were amplified from RNA transcripts. The HTBI primer set served for first-round RT-PCR of the TCR CDR3. TCRdb independently ran MiXCR on the multiplex PCR reads; one entry per CDR3 protein. The profile shows roughly 510,000 distinct CDR3 sequences, over 35% of them singletons. The material sequenced was peripheral blood or thyroid tissue (not recorded which). The source is an adult woman with Graves' disease, either hyperthyroidism or ophthalmopathy (not recorded which).

V gene TRBV29-1 combines with J gene TRBJ2-7; 8 bases line up with TRBD1. V was pared by 1 base and J by 7 bases, with 18 bases of the junction left unmatched. CDR1 SQVTM and CDR2 ANQGSEA come from the germline V gene. The CDR3 loop spans 17 amino acids. As DNA, the CDR3 is TGCAGCGTTGAAGTCGGGCGGGACCAGGGGGCCAACAATGAGCAGTACTTC. Translating it yields CSVEVGRDQGANNEQYF.

The sample holds many counts of this clonotype. V is TRBV27 and J is TRBJ1-5; no clear D. Trimming shortened V by 6 bases and J by 2 bases, and 14 bases separated the two germline ends. The CDR3 runs to 15 residues. CDR1 and CDR2 (germline): MNHEY, SMNVEV (reference sequence). In DNA form, the CDR3 reads TGTGCCAGCAGGGAGGGTATGATTGGCAATCAGCCCCAGCATTTT. It is translated as CASREGMIGNQPQHF.

The chain is built from TRBV20-1 and TRBJ1-3; D unclear. From germline, CDR1 is DFQATT and CDR2 SNEGSKA (reference sequence). The CDR3 is 14 amino acids. Trimming removed 3 bases at V and 2 bases at J, with 11 bases between. This CDR3 reads CSASVVSAGNTIYF. In nucleotides, the CDR3 is TGCAGTGCTAGCGTCGTAAGCGCTGGAAACACCATATATTTT.

The chain recombines TRBV2 with TRBJ2-2, with D tentatively TRBD1 or TRBD2 (5 bases each). This CDR3 comprises 14 residues. The V gene lost 7 bases and the J gene lost 1 base, with 10 bases spanning the gap. The V gene's germline CDR1 is SNHLY and CDR2 FYNNEI. As DNA, the CDR3 is TGTGCCAGCACCCCAGGGAGGAACACCGGGGAGCTGTTTTTT. Translation: CASTPGRNTGELFF.

J is TRBJ1-6 and V is TRBV30; D unresolved. This CDR3 has 13 amino acids. In germline, CDR1 is GTSNPN, CDR2 SVGIG (reference sequence). V dropped 3 bases and J dropped 3 bases, with 6 bases sitting between them. The CDR3 DNA sequence: TGTGCCTGGAGCCTAGTCTATAATTCACCCCTCCACTTT. Translation gives CAWSLVYNSPLHF.

This clonotype was recorded at least ten times. The chain is built from TRBV5-4 and TRBJ1-4, with TRBD1 matching over 8 bases. CDR1 is SGHNT, CDR2 YYREEE, per germline (reference sequence). Trimming removed 3 bases from V and 8 bases from J; junction bases left unmatched: 3. This CDR3 is 13 amino acids long. The CDR3 coding sequence is TGTGCCAGCAGCTCGGACAGGGAGGAAAAACTGTTTTTT. This codes for CASSSDREEKLFF. Using reference TRBV5-4 and TRBJ1-4 for the parts outside the CDR3, the full variable domain is ETGVTQSPTHLIKTRGQQVTLRCSSQSGHNTVSWYQQALGQGPQFIFQYYREEENGRGNFPPRFSGLQFPNYSSELNVNALELDDSALYLCASSSDREEKLFFGSGTQLSVL.

This chain connects TRBV6-4 to TRBJ1-6; D gene ambiguous. With 4 bases removed from V and 10 bases from J, the gap between germline ends came to 17 bases. The CDR3 runs to 15 residues. Germline values: CDR1 MRHNA, CDR2 SNTAGT. In nucleotides, the CDR3 is TGTGCCAGCAGTGCGCGAGCGGGAGTGGGGTCACCCCTCCACTTT. It yields the protein CASSARAGVGSPLHF.

The chain joins TRBV2 to TRBJ1-1; D perhaps matches TRBD1 (6 bases). This CDR3 comprises 15 residues. V shed 2 bases and J shed 2 bases, with 12 bases lying between them. Germline V gene lookup returns CDR1 SNHLY and CDR2 FYNNEI. The CDR3 loop reads CASSELTGPNTEAFF. In nucleotides, the CDR3 is TGTGCCAGCAGTGAATTAACAGGGCCTAACACTGAAGCTTTCTTT.

This clonotype was counted many times. The chain carries TRBV11-2 and TRBJ2-7; TRBD1 agrees at 8 bases. This CDR3 region has 15 residues. The V gene's germline CDR1 is SGHAT and CDR2 FQNNGV. V was clipped by 1 base and J by 0 bases; unmatched bases: 2. CDR3 sequence reads: CASSLGTGFSYEQYF. Here the CDR3 DNA reads TGTGCCAGCAGCTTAGGGACAGGGTTCTCCTACGAGCAGTACTTC.

This clonotype was detected ten times or more. V usage is TRBV5-1 and J usage is TRBJ2-5; 14 bases line up with TRBD2. The CDR3 consists of 16 residues. With 4 bases clipped from V and 5 bases from J, the junction kept 7 bases outside the gene matches. Germline CDR1 SGHRS, CDR2 YFSETQ. This CDR3 is CASSLGTSGSGETQYF. The CDR3 DNA is TGCGCCAGCAGCCTCGGGACTAGCGGGAGCGGCGAGACCCAGTACTTC.

This clonotype was seen a handful of times. This rearrangement joins TRBV5-1 to TRBJ1-6, with unresolved D. In germline, CDR1 is SGHRS, CDR2 YFSETQ. Trimming took off 3 bases at V and 8 bases at J, with 18 bases between the two ends. This CDR3 spans 16 amino acids. The chain's CDR3 is CASSSSSGSGDSPLHF. The CDR3 bases are TGCGCCAGCAGCTCATCTAGCGGGAGTGGGGATTCACCCCTCCACTTT. The whole variable domain, remainder taken from reference TRBV5-1 and TRBJ1-6, is KAGVTQTPRYLIKTRGQQVTLSCSPISGHRSVSWYQQTPGQGLQFLFEYFSETQRNKGNFPGRFSGRQFSNSRSEMNVSTLELGDSALYLCASSSSSGSGDSPLHFGNGTRLTVT.

The chain links TRBV25-1 to TRBJ1-2; 9 nucleotides align to TRBD1. After removal of 4 bases from V and 2 bases from J, the junction contained 5 bases not matched to a gene. Germline V gives CDR1 MGHDK, CDR2 SYGVNS. This CDR3 is built from 15 residues. CDR3 region: CASSGGTGRNYGYTF. The CDR3 DNA reads TGTGCCAGCAGTGGAGGGACAGGGAGGAACTATGGCTACACCTTC.

Notes on this clonotype: This sequence may be a read error, since a much larger clone differs from it by one base. The chain recombines TRBV20-1 with TRBJ1-5, with 7 positions matching TRBD1. V gave up 3 bases and J gave up 5 bases; unmatched junction bases: 4. CDR3 size: 13 residues. Germline-derived CDR1 and CDR2 are DFQATT and SNEGSKA (reference sequence). This chain's CDR3 is CSASLTGYQPQHF. The DNA of the CDR3 is TGCAGTGCTAGTTTGACAGGGTATCAGCCCCAGCATTTT.

The chain uses TRBV5-6 and TRBJ2-7, with D uncertain. CDR3 size: 12 residues. V was shortened by 5 bases and J by 6 bases, with 12 bases between the two germline ends. Germline V lookup: CDR1 SGHDT, CDR2 YYEEEE. The CDR3 loop reads CASSSDMSEQYF. CDR3 coding DNA: TGTGCCAGCAGTTCCGACATGTCCGAGCAGTACTTC.

The chain couples TRBV20-1 to TRBJ1-1; tentative D call: TRBD1 (6 bases). Germline CDR1 is DFQATT and CDR2 is SNEGSKA (reference sequence). The CDR3 contains 12 residues. CDR3 sequence: CRGNRADTEAFF. As DNA, the CDR3 is TGCAGGGGGAACAGGGCGGACACTGAAGCTTTCTTT.

The rearrangement links TRBV29-1 to TRBJ1-4; maybe TRBD1 (6 bases). V lost 6 bases and J 0 bases, leaving 11 bases between the germline ends. Germline V gene lookup returns CDR1 SQVTM and CDR2 ANQGSEA. This CDR3 is 14 amino acids long. The CDR3 region has the DNA TGCAGCGTGGCCTGGACAGCAACTAATGAAAAACTGTTTTTT. This encodes CSVAWTATNEKLFF.

Remarks on this clonotype: At one end, the junction sequence differs from germline, possibly due to a read error. This CDR3 is CAGSIDHRTGDGYTF. CDR3 nucleotides: TGTGCCGGTAGTATAGATCACAGGACAGGGGATGGCTACACCTTC. This rearrangement joins TRBV19 to TRBJ1-2, with TRBD1 identical over 9 bases. The V gene's germline CDR1 is LNHDA and CDR2 SQIVND (reference sequence). The CDR3 extends over 15 amino acids.

The rearrangement links TRBV19 to TRBJ1-4; a weak D match, TRBD1 (6 bases). V shed 7 bases and J shed 7 bases, with 13 bases lying between them. Germline CDR1 LNHDA, CDR2 SQIVND (reference sequence). The CDR3 runs 13 residues. CDR3 sequence (DNA): TGTGCCAGTAAAAAGTTGGGGGCTGAAAAACTGTTTTTT. Protein: CASKKLGAEKLFF.